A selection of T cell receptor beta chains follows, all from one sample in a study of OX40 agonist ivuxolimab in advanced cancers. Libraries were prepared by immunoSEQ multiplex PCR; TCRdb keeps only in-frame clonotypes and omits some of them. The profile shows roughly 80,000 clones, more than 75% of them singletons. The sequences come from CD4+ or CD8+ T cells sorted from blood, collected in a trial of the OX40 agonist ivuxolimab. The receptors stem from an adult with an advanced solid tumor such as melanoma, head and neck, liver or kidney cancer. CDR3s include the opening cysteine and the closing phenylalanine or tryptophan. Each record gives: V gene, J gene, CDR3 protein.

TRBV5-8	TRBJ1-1	CASSLAGGGDTEAFF
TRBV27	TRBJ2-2	CASRRSGTGVSGELFF
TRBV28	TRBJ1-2	CASRRPGQARGYTF
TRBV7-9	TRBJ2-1	CASNLASSSYNEQFF
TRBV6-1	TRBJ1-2	CASSELGSAYGYTF
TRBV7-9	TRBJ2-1	CASSYRGDNNEQFF
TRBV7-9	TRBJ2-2	CASGGGNGRNTGELFF
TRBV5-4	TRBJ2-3	CASSFGSAVDTQYF
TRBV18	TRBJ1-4	CASSKSGGNEKLFF
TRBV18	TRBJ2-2	CASSPRLALDTGELFF
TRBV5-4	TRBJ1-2	CASSLKGDGYTF
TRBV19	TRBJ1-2	CASSQSTLDRGTGYTF
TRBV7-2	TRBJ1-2	CASSLDQDWTGKGYTF
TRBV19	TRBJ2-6	CASSRLLTTGHHSGANVLTF
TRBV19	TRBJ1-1	CASSTRQGTAFF
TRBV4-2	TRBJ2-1	CASSLGNVDHSYNEQFF
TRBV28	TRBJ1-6	CASSFLDREGSPLHF
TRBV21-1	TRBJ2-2	CASSKGGPHPSWTGELFF
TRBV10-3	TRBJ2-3	CAIRSPGLAGGTTSTDTQYF
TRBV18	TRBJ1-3	CASSPLIGGSPGNTIYF
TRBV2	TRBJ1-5	CASESGTVSNQPQHF
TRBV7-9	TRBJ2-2	CASSLRKAGARTGELFF
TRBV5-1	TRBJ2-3	CASSLVGRDTQYF
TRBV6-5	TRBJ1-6	CASSQGGNSPLHF
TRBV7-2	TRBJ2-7	CASRWKAGSSYEQYF
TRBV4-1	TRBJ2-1	CASSPKGGVLNNEQFF
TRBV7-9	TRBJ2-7	CASRPPGQGAYEQYF
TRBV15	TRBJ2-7	CATSTPGGTGGASPDF
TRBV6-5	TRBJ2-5	CASSYPTGETQYF
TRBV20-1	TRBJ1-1	CSARTGQAFF
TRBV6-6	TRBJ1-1	CASSYPILEPAEAFF
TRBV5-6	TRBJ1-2	CASSRDSNFYGYTF
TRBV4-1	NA	CASSQELSGRGYEQYF